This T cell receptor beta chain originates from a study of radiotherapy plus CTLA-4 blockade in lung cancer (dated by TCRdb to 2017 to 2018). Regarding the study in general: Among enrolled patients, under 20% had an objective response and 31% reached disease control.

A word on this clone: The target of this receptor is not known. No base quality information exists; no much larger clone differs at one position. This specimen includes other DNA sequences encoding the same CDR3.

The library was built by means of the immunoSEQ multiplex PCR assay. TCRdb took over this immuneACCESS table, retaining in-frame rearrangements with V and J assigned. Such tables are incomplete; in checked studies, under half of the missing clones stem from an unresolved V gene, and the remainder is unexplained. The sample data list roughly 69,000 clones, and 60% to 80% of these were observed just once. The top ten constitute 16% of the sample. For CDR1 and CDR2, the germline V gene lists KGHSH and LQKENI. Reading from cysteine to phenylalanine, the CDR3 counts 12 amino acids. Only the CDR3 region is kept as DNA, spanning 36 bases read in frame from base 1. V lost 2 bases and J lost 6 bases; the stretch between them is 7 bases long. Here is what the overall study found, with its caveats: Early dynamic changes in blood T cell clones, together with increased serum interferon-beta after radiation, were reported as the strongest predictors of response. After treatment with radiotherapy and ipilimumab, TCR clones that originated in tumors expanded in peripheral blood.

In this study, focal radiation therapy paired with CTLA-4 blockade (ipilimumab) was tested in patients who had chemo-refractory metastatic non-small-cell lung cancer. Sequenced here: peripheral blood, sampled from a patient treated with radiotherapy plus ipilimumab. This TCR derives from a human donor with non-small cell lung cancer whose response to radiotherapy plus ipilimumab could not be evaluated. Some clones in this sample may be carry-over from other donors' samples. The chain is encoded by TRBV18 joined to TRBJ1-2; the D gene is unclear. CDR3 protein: CASSPSGDGYTF. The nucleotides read TGTGCCAGCTCACCATCCGGTGATGGCTACACCTTC.